This T cell receptor (beta chain) was observed in a study of cytomegalovirus exposure and HLA in healthy donors. The PCR ran on 60 Vbeta and 13 Jbeta primers. This table comes from immunoSEQ multiplex PCR, and its TCRdb copy is limited to in-frame clones, with some not included. Of about 99,000 clones listed, about 77% are singletons. This receptor was identified in a man aged 35 to 55 in good health and CMV-seronegative. Sequencing was performed on PBMCs.

CDR3 in DNA: TGTGCCAGCTGTACAGGGCAGACCAATCAGCCCCAGCATTTT. Protein: CASCTGQTNQPQHF. J is TRBJ1-5 and V is TRBV2, with TRBD1 as a possible D gene (6 bases). The CDR3 spans 14 residues. V was pared by 8 bases and J by 3 bases, with 14 bases between. Germline loops: CDR1 SNHLY, CDR2 FYNNEI.